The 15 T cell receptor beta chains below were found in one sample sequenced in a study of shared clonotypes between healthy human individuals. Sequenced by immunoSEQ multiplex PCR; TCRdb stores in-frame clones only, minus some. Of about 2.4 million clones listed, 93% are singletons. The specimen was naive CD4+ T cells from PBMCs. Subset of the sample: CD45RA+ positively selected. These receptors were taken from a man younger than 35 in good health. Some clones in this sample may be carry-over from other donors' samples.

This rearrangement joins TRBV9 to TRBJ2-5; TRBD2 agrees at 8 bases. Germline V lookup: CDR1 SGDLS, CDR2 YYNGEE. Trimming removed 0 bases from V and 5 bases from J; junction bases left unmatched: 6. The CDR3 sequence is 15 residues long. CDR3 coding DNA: TGTGCCAGCAGCGTAGACATGGGCGGGAGGGAGACCCAGTACTTC. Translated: CASSVDMGGRETQYF.

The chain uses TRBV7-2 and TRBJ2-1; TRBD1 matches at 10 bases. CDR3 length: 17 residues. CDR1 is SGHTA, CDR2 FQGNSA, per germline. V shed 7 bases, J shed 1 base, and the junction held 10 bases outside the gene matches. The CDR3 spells CASNDMTGGKSYNEQFF. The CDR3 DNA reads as TGTGCCAGCAACGACATGACAGGGGGCAAATCCTACAATGAGCAGTTCTTC.

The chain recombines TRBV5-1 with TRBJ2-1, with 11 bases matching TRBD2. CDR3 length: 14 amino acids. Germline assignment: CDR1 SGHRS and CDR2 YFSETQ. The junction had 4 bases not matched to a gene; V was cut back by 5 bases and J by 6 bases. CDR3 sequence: CASRRTSGSNEQFF. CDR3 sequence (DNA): TGCGCCAGCAGACGGACTAGCGGGTCCAATGAGCAGTTCTTC.

The CDR3 here is CASRDKSLGAGELFF. The CDR3 DNA is TGTGCCAGCAGAGATAAAAGCCTAGGAGCCGGGGAGCTGTTTTTT. The chain couples TRBV2 to TRBJ2-2; D is ambiguous. The CDR3 sequence is 15 residues long. V was shortened by 6 bases and J by 6 bases, with 17 bases between the two germline ends. CDR1 is SNHLY, CDR2 FYNNEI, per germline.

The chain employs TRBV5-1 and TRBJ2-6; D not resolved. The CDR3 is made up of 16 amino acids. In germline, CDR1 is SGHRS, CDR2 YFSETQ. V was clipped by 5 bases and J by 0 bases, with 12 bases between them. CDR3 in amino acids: CASSHLSPSGANVLTF. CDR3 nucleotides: TGCGCCAGCAGTCATTTGTCCCCCTCTGGGGCCAACGTCCTGACTTTC.

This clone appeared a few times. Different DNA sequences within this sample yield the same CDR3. CDR3 region: CASSLRSYGYTF. The DNA of the CDR3 is TGTGCCAGCAGTTTAAGGTCCTATGGCTACACCTTC. The chain recombines TRBV28 with TRBJ1-2, with unresolved D. CDR1 is MDHEN and CDR2 is SYDVKM in the germline V gene. Deletions cut 2 bases from V and 4 bases from J, with 5 bases between. The CDR3 runs to 12 residues.

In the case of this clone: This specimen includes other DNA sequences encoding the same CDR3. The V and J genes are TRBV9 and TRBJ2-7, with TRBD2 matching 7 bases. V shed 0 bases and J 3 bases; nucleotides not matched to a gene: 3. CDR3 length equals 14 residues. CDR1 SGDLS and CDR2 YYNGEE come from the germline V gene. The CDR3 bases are TGTGCCAGCAGCGTAGCGGGAGGCGACTACGAGCAGTACTTC. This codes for CASSVAGGDYEQYF.

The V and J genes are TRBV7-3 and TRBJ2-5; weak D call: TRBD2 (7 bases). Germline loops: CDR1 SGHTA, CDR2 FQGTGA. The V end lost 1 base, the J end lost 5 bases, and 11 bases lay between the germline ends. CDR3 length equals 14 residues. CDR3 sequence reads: CASSLSRGGETQYF. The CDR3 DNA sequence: TGTGCCAGCAGCTTAAGCAGGGGAGGGGAGACCCAGTACTTC.

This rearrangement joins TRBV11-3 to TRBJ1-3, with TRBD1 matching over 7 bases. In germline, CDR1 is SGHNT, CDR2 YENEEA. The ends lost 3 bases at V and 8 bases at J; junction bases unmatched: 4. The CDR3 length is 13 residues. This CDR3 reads CASSFSRGDTIYF. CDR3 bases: TGTGCCAGCAGCTTTTCCAGGGGGGACACCATATATTTT.

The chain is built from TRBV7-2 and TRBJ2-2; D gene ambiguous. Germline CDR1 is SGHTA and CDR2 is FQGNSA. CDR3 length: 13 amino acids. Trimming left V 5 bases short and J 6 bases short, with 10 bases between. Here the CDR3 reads CASSPQQPGELFF. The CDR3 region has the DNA TGTGCCAGCAGCCCACAGCAGCCCGGGGAGCTGTTTTTT.

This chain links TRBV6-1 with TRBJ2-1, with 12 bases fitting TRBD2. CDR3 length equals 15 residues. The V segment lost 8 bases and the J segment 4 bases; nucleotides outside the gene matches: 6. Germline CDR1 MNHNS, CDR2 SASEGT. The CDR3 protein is CASWPGTSGYNEQFF. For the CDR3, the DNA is TGTGCCAGCTGGCCCGGGACTAGCGGGTACAATGAGCAGTTCTTC.

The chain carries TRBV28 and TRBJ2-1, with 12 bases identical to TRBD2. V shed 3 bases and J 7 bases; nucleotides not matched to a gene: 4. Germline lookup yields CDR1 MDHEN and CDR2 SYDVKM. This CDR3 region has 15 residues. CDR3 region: CASSFLTSGSNEQFF. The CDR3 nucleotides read TGTGCCAGCAGTTTTTTGACTAGCGGGAGTAATGAGCAGTTCTTC.

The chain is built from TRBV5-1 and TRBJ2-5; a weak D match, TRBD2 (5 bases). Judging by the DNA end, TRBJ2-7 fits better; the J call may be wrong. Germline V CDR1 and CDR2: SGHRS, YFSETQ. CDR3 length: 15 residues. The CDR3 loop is CASSWREGPGREQYF. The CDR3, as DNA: TGCGCCAGCAGCTGGCGAGAGGGCCCAGGCCGCGAGCAGTACTTC.

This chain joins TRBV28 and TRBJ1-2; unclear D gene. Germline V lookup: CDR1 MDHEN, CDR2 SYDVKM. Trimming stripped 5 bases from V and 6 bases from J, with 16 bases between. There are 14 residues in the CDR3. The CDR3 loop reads CASSPRGPEDGYTF. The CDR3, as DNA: TGTGCCAGCAGTCCCCGAGGCCCGGAGGATGGCTACACCTTC.

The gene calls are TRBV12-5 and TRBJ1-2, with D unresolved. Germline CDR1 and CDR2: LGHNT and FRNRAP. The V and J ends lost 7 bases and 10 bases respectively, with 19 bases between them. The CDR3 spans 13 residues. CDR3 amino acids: CASAPIGGSTYTF. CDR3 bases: TGTGCTAGTGCCCCGATAGGTGGGTCAACCTACACCTTC.